Following are 15 T cell receptor beta chains from one sample sequenced in a study of T cells in Graves' hyperthyroidism and ophthalmopathy. The investigators amplified TCR beta CDR3 regions from RNA transcripts. First-round RT-PCR of the TCR CDR3 relied on the HTBI primer set. TCRdb re-called the multiplex PCR reads with MiXCR, one entry per CDR3 protein. Here the sample spans around 340,000 distinct CDR3 sequences, 14% being singletons. Sequenced input: blood. These TCRs come from a woman under 40 with Graves' hyperthyroidism.

This clonotype was picked up a small number of times. Compared with germline, one end of the junction differs, possibly owing to a read error. V and J are TRBV6-1 and TRBJ2-5; D unclear. The CDR3 totals 14 residues. The germline V gene encodes CDR1 MNHNS and CDR2 SASEGT. The CDR3 nucleotides read TGTGCCAGCGGTGATCGCCTAACCGAAGAGACCCAGTACTTC. Its protein product is CASGDRLTEETQYF.

This clonotype occurred a few times. This sequence joins TRBV20-1 and TRBJ2-7; 16 positions match TRBD2. This CDR3 contains 16 residues. Trimming removed 1 base from V and 7 bases from J; junction bases left unmatched: 7. Germline assignment: CDR1 DFQATT and CDR2 SNEGSKA (reference sequence). In DNA, the CDR3 is TGCAGTGCTAGAGGAGGGACTAGCGGGAGGGCCGAGGAGCAGTACTTC. Its protein product is CSARGGTSGRAEEQYF.

This clonotype was seen many times. V usage is TRBV2 and J usage is TRBJ2-7, with TRBD2 matching 10 bases. Per germline, CDR1 SNHLY and CDR2 FYNNEI. V gave up 6 bases and J gave up 3 bases; unmatched junction bases: 11. There are 16 residues in the CDR3. The CDR3 DNA reads TGTGCCAGCAGCTACCGAACGACTAGCGGGTTCTACGAGCAGTACTTC. This encodes CASSYRTTSGFYEQYF.

The sample holds many counts of this clonotype. The chain combines TRBV28 with TRBJ2-5; no firm D call. From germline, CDR1 is MDHEN and CDR2 SYDVKM. V was shortened by 7 bases and J by 5 bases, with 8 bases between the two germline ends. The CDR3 has 11 residues. The CDR3 reads CASNSQETQYF. The CDR3 DNA reads TGTGCCAGCAATTCTCAGGAGACCCAGTACTTC.

This clonotype was picked up many times. This chain joins TRBV12-3 or TRBV12-4 and TRBJ1-3, with D unresolved. This CDR3 comprises 12 residues. V lost 7 bases and J lost 4, with 8 bases in between. DNA of the CDR3: TGTGCCAGCAACCTGGGGGGAAACACCATATATTTT. Translating gives CASNLGGNTIYF.

CDR3 in DNA: TGTGCCAGTAGGGTGTGGGGGAGTCGACACTCCTACGAGCAGTACTTC. As protein: CASRVWGSRHSYEQYF. The chain uses TRBV5-4 and TRBJ2-7; D is perhaps TRBD1 or TRBD2 (5 bases each). The germline gives CDR1 SGHNT, CDR2 YYREEE (reference sequence). Trimming took off 8 bases at V and 0 bases at J, with 21 bases between the two ends. There are 16 residues in the CDR3. The complete variable domain, with remaining parts taken from reference TRBV5-4 and TRBJ2-7, reads ETGVTQSPTHLIKTRGQQVTLRCSSQSGHNTVSWYQQALGQGPQFIFQYYREEENGRGNFPPRFSGLQFPNYSSELNVNALELDDSALYLCASRVWGSRHSYEQYFGPGTRLTVT.

This clonotype was seen ten or more times. V and J are TRBV24-1 and TRBJ1-2; TRBD1 aligns across 9 bases. Per germline, CDR1 KGHDR and CDR2 SFDVKD. The CDR3 sequence is 14 residues long. The ends lost 4 bases at V and 5 bases at J; junction bases unmatched: 4. The DNA of the CDR3 is TGTGCCACCAGTGACCCCGACAGGGGGTATGGCTACACCTTC. Amino acids: CATSDPDRGYGYTF.

V gene TRBV6-2 or TRBV6-3 combines with J gene TRBJ1-1; possibly TRBD1 for D (5 bases). Germline CDR1 and CDR2: MNHEY and SVGEGT. The CDR3 runs 11 residues. The V end was cut by 4 bases, the J end by 11 bases, with 11 bases between. CDR3 sequence (DNA): TGTGCCAGCAGTTTTGGGGGACGGGCTTTCTTT. Translating gives CASSFGGRAFF.

This rearrangement joins TRBV6-1 to TRBJ2-7; 7 bases match TRBD1. CDR1 is MNHNS, CDR2 SASEGT, per germline. CDR3 length: 11 amino acids. With 9 bases clipped from V and 6 bases from J, the junction kept 5 bases outside the gene matches. DNA for the CDR3: TGTGCCAGTAACAGGGGTCCCGAGCAGTACTTC. Encoded protein: CASNRGPEQYF.

The rearrangement uses TRBV27 and TRBJ2-5; 7 nucleotides match TRBD1. This CDR3 has 14 amino acids. CDR1 is MNHEY and CDR2 is SMNVEV in the germline V gene (reference sequence). The V segment lost 2 bases and the J segment 2 bases; nucleotides outside the gene matches: 2. The CDR3 region has the DNA TGTGCCAGCAGTTTAATGGGACAGCAAGAGACCCAGTACTTC. Translating gives CASSLMGQQETQYF.

With regard to this clonotype: This may stem from a read error, because a much larger clone lies one nucleotide away. The chain combines TRBV20-1 with TRBJ2-1; 8 nucleotides agree with TRBD1. This CDR3 region has 16 residues. CDR1 and CDR2 (germline): DFQATT, SNEGSKA (reference sequence). The ends lost 3 bases at V and 9 bases at J; junction bases unmatched: 16. The CDR3 protein is CSARVPGQGSFFEQFF. CDR3 bases: TGCAGTGCTAGGGTCCCCGGACAGGGTTCTTTTTTTGAGCAGTTCTTC.

In this sample, this clonotype turned up a few times. The chain links TRBV28 to TRBJ1-1; the match to TRBD1 covers 7 bases. Germline V gene data show CDR1 as MDHEN and CDR2 as SYDVKM. The CDR3 is 14 residues long. The ends lost 7 bases at V and 4 bases at J; junction bases unmatched: 9. The CDR3 region has the DNA TGTGCCAGCACCGAACAGGGGAGGGTCACTGAAGCTTTCTTT. Amino acids: CASTEQGRVTEAFF.

Only a few counts were recorded for this clonotype. V is TRBV5-1 and J is TRBJ2-2; a weak D match, TRBD1 (6 bases). The V gene's germline CDR1 is SGHRS and CDR2 YFSETQ. V lost 4 bases and J lost 4, with 11 bases in between. CDR3 length equals 14 residues. The chain's CDR3 is CASSGNRATGELFF. For the CDR3, the DNA is TGCGCCAGCAGCGGTAACAGGGCCACCGGGGAGCTGTTTTTT.

This clonotype was detected ten times or more. In nucleotides, the CDR3 is TGTGCCAGCAGTCTACGCAGTAACTATGGCTACACCTTC. Amino acids: CASSLRSNYGYTF. The rearrangement joins TRBV28 to TRBJ1-2; D ambiguous. The CDR3 is 13 residues long. V gave up 5 bases and J gave up 1 base, with 8 bases separating them. The V gene's germline CDR1 is MDHEN and CDR2 SYDVKM.

In this sample, this clonotype turned up many times. This chain links TRBV25-1 with TRBJ1-2; the match to TRBD1 covers 11 bases. The V gene's germline CDR1 is MGHDK and CDR2 SYGVNS. V trimming: 2 bases; J trimming: 7 bases; junction bases outside the gene matches: 9. There are 16 residues in the CDR3. The CDR3: CASSEPPGQGDSGYTF. CDR3 sequence (DNA): TGTGCCAGCAGTGAACCCCCGGGACAGGGGGATAGTGGCTACACCTTC.